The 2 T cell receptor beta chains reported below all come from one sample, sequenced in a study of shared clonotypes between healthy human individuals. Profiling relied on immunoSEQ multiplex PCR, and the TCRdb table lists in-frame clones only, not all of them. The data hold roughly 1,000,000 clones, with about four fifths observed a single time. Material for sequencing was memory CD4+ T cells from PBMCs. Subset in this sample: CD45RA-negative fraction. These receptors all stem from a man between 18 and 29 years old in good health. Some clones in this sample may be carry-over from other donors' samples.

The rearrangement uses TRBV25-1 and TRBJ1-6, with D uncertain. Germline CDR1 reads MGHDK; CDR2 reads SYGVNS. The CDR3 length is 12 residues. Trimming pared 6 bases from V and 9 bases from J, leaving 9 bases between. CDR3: CASRRGSSPLHF. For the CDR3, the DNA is TGTGCCAGCAGGAGAGGGAGTTCACCCCTCCACTTT.

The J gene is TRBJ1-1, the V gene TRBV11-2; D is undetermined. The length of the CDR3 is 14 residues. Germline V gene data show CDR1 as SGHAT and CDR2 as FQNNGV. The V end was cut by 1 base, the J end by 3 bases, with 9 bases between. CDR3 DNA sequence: TGTGCCAGCAGCTTAGCCGTGGCTGACACTGAAGCTTTCTTT. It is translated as CASSLAVADTEAFF.